A selection of T cell receptor beta chains follows, all from one sample in a study of T cells after yellow fever vaccination. TCRdb passed the 5' RACE reads through MiXCR, listing each CDR3 protein once. Altogether around 590,000 distinct CDR3 sequences are present, roughly an eighth being singletons, with the ten largest covering just under 15%. The starting material was PBMCs, obtained on the day of the yellow fever booster vaccination. Source of these receptors: a man aged 25-45 years who received the YFV17D yellow fever vaccine. Each CDR3 is given with its conserved first and last residue. D genes are given only for firm matches. Not every row has a clone size; where given, it reads once, few, many or a size class.

clone_size d_call j_call v_call cdr3_aa cdr3_nt
few - TRBJ2-5 TRBV20-1 CSASDRFETQYF TGCAGTGCGTCAGACAGGTTCGAGACCCAGTACTTC
- TRBD1 TRBJ1-5 TRBV7-8 CASSPRPGQGGNQPQHF TGTGCCAGCAGCCCACGTCCGGGACAGGGCGGCAATCAGCCCCAGCATTTT
- - TRBJ2-6 TRBV4-3 CASSQKTDSSGANVLTF TGCGCCAGCAGCCAAAAAACTGATAGCTCTGGGGCCAACGTCCTGACTTTC
- - TRBJ2-2 TRBV27 CASTKGRSGELFF TGTGCCAGCACAAAAGGACGGAGCGGGGAGCTGTTTTTT
few - TRBJ2-1 TRBV20-1 CSAIAPISYNEQFF TGCAGTGCTATCGCTCCAATCTCCTACAATGAGCAGTTCTTC
few TRBD1 TRBJ2-1 TRBV11-2 CASGRTGGFSISYNEQFF TGTGCCAGCGGGCGGACAGGGGGCTTTTCGATCTCCTACAATGAGCAGTTCTTC
few - TRBJ2-7 TRBV14 CASSQDVGLVYEQYF TGTGCCAGCAGCCAAGACGTGGGATTGGTATACGAGCAGTACTTC
- - TRBJ1-1 TRBV7-7 CASSLGAPGYTEAFF TGTGCTAGCAGCTTAGGAGCCCCCGGGTACACTGAAGCTTTCTTT
few - TRBJ2-7 TRBV11-2 CASSLAVLGSSYEQYF TGTGCCAGCAGCTTAGCTGTTCTGGGAAGCTCCTACGAGCAGTACTTC
few TRBD1 TRBJ2-2 TRBV27 CASSQGQGAVTGELFF TGTGCCAGCAGTCAGGGACAGGGGGCGGTCACCGGGGAGCTGTTTTTT
- TRBD2 TRBJ2-3 TRBV10-3 CAISESTSGRSDTQYF TGTGCCATCAGTGAGTCGACTAGCGGGAGATCCGATACGCAGTATTTT
- TRBD2 TRBJ2-7 TRBV7-2 CASSSLAVGSYEQYF TGTGCCAGCAGCAGTCTAGCGGTAGGCTCCTACGAGCAGTACTTC
few - TRBJ2-1 TRBV29-1 CSVVSSGDYNEQFF TGCAGCGTTGTAAGTAGCGGAGACTACAATGAGCAGTTCTTC
few - TRBJ2-3 TRBV27 CASRGGARLDTQYF TGTGCCAGCCGAGGAGGGGCCAGGTTAGATACGCAGTATTTT
few TRBD2 TRBJ2-7 TRBV7-9 CASGLAGGLEQYF TGTGCCAGCGGACTAGCGGGAGGGCTCGAGCAGTACTTC
- TRBD2 TRBJ2-5 TRBV24-1 CATSDLAGGQETQYF TGTGCCACCAGTGATCTAGCGGGAGGTCAAGAGACCCAGTACTTC
many TRBD1 TRBJ1-4 TRBV5-4 CASSLGDRVDEKLFF TGTGCCAGCAGCTTGGGGGACAGGGTGGATGAAAAACTGTTTTTT
- - TRBJ2-2 TRBV20-1 CSAPLEGNTGELFF TGCAGTGCTCCCCTCGAAGGGAACACCGGGGAGCTGTTTTTT
few - TRBJ2-3 TRBV28 CASSLRSQGRDTQYF TGTGCCAGCAGCCTTCGCTCGCAGGGGAGGGATACGCAGTATTTT
few - TRBJ1-5 TRBV6-2/TRBV6-3 CASSYTGGNQPQHF TGTGCCAGCAGTTACACGGGGGGCAATCAGCCCCAGCATTTT
- - TRBJ2-7 TRBV5-1 CASSTDKNHEQYF TGCGCCAGCAGCACGGACAAGAACCACGAGCAGTACTTC
- TRBD2 TRBJ2-3 TRBV12-3/TRBV12-4 CASSFTSGNTDTQYF TGTGCCAGCAGTTTTACTAGCGGTAACACAGATACGCAGTATTTT
- TRBD2 TRBJ2-7 TRBV27 CASSLTGTSPYEQYF TGTGCCAGCAGTTTAACCGGGACTAGCCCCTACGAGCAGTACTTC
few - TRBJ2-7 TRBV30 CAWRHSSYEQYF TGTGCCTGGAGGCATAGCTCCTACGAGCAGTACTTC
few - TRBJ1-2 TRBV6-5 CASSYSGSVGYTF TGTGCCAGCAGTTACTCAGGGTCGGTTGGCTACACCTTC
- - TRBJ1-3 TRBV6-2/TRBV6-3 CASRLLHSGNTIYF TGTGCCAGCAGACTCCTTCACTCTGGAAACACCATATATTTT
- TRBD1 TRBJ2-4 TRBV7-9 CASSSDRGLIAKNIQYF TGTGCCAGCAGCTCGGACAGGGGGTTGATAGCCAAAAACATTCAGTACTTC
- - TRBJ2-5 TRBV5-1 CASSFTPETQYF TGCGCCAGCAGCTTCACTCCGGAGACCCAGTACTTC
few - TRBJ1-1 TRBV7-9 CASSLASGTVNTEAFF TGTGCCAGCAGCTTAGCTTCCGGGACGGTGAACACTGAAGCTTTCTTT
- TRBD2 TRBJ2-7 TRBV7-2 CASSLGVGLGIYEQYF TGTGCCAGCAGCTTAGGGGTAGGACTAGGAATCTACGAGCAGTACTTC
few - TRBJ1-5 TRBV20-1 CSAGAYSNQPQHF TGCAGTGCCGGGGCGTATAGCAATCAGCCCCAGCATTTT
- TRBD2 TRBJ2-1 TRBV7-2 CASSSSGRAFNEQFF TGTGCCAGCAGTTCCAGCGGGAGGGCCTTCAATGAGCAGTTCTTC
- TRBD2 TRBJ2-1 TRBV7-2 CASSRTSGRYNEQFF TGTGCCAGCAGCCGGACTAGCGGGAGGTACAATGAGCAGTTCTTC
many TRBD1 TRBJ2-7 TRBV7-2 CASSLGQGIEQYF TGTGCCAGCAGCTTGGGACAGGGGATCGAGCAGTACTTC
- - TRBJ2-3 TRBV7-2 CASSLRDDTQYF TGTGCCAGCAGCTTAAGGGACGATACGCAGTATTTT
- - TRBJ2-3 TRBV5-1 CASSNSGGTDTQYF TGCGCCAGCAGCAACTCCGGAGGCACAGATACGCAGTATTTT
few - TRBJ2-7 TRBV19 CASSKVRNYEQYF TGTGCCAGTAGTAAAGTACGGAATTACGAGCAGTACTTC
few - TRBJ2-4 TRBV12-3/TRBV12-4 CASSFGGEVKNIQYF TGTGCCAGCAGTTTCGGGGGAGAAGTCAAAAACATTCAGTACTTC
- - TRBJ1-2 TRBV20-1 CSARPGIYGYTF TGCAGTGCTAGACCGGGGATCTATGGCTACACCTTC
few TRBD2 TRBJ2-7 TRBV20-1 CSARSGTSGSDEQYF TGCAGTGCTAGATCAGGGACTAGCGGGAGCGACGAGCAGTACTTC
- TRBD2 TRBJ2-1 TRBV11-2 CASSFLAGGVSYNEQFF TGTGCCAGCAGCTTTTTAGCGGGAGGGGTCTCCTACAATGAGCAGTTCTTC